This section outlines one T cell receptor (beta chain) sequence together with its context. This sample was taken from a study of Tregs in tolerant kidney transplant recipients. Recipients received nonmyeloablative bone marrow transplants from related graft donors, with transient mixed chimerism. Unstimulated Tregs (CD4+CD25+CD127-) and CD4+CD25- non-Tregs were sorted from PBMCs. This table comes from immunoSEQ multiplex PCR, and its TCRdb copy is limited to in-frame clones, with some not included. Among fewer than 60,000 clones listed, about 89% were seen once. The length of the CDR3 is 14 residues. The V and J ends lost 4 bases and 8 bases, in that order; junction bases with no gene match: 5.

This receptor was obtained from a human patient who received a combined kidney and bone marrow transplant. Some T cells may be the graft donor's. This sequence joins TRBV23-1 and TRBJ1-5; 10 nucleotides line up with TRBD1. TRBV23-1 is given ORF status, its function remaining uncertain. Sequenced here: CD8+ T cells from blood (PBMCs), sampled 24 months after the transplant. Here the CDR3 DNA reads TGCGCCAGCAGTCCGGGACAGGGGCGGGAGCCCCAGCATTTT. Translated: CASSPGQGREPQHF.